The 4 T cell receptor beta chains reported below all come from one sample, sequenced in a study of blood T cell dynamics during melanoma immunotherapy. Generated by immunoSEQ multiplex PCR, the TCRdb table keeps only in-frame clones and is missing some. The data show roughly 6,900 clones, roughly 75% seen once. The time point was: pre-treatment baseline. The material was blood, obtained from a patient treated with checkpoint blockade. Receptors originate from a human donor with melanoma.

The chain combines TRBV18 with TRBJ1-1; D possibly corresponds to TRBD1 (5 bases). V dropped 6 bases and J dropped 1 base, with 9 bases sitting between them. In germline, CDR1 is KGHSH, CDR2 LQKENI. The CDR3 length is 13 residues. The CDR3 spells CASSQGENTEAFF. CDR3 bases: TGTGCCAGCTCTCAAGGGGAGAACACTGAAGCTTTCTTT.

This clone was seen only once. The chain uses TRBV7-2 and TRBJ1-1; 7 bases fit TRBD1. This CDR3 region has 15 residues. Per the germline V gene, CDR1 is SGHTA and CDR2 is FQGNSA. The trim removed 5 bases at V and 1 base at J, leaving 7 bases unmatched. This CDR3 reads CASSPHGTANTEAFF. CDR3 DNA: TGTGCCAGCAGCCCCCATGGGACAGCGAACACTGAAGCTTTCTTT.

This chain links TRBV4-2 with TRBJ2-7; D is unclear. The germline CDR1 and CDR2 sequences are LGHNA and YNFKEQ. V shed 0 bases and J shed 6 bases, with 15 bases lying between them. The CDR3 has 15 residues. The CDR3: CASSQEARVASEQYF. For the CDR3, the DNA is TGTGCCAGCAGCCAAGAGGCGAGAGTTGCTTCCGAGCAGTACTTC.

The CDR3 nucleotides are TGTGCCAGCAGCCCCGGACAGTTTCCAAACGCTGAAGCTTTCTTT. Translating gives CASSPGQFPNAEAFF. The gene calls are TRBV7-8 and TRBJ1-1; tentative D call: TRBD1 (6 bases). This CDR3 is built from 15 residues. Germline V gene sequence: CDR1 SGHVS, CDR2 FQNEAQ. With 5 bases removed from V and 6 bases from J, the gap between germline ends came to 19 bases.